Listed below are T cell receptor beta chains from one sample, sequenced in a study of T-cell reconstitution after alpha-beta-depleted transplantation in children. MiXCR was run by TCRdb on the PCR reads, yielding one entry per CDR3 protein. There are about 160,000 distinct CDR3 sequences in the sample; 11% occur only once, and approximately 13% lies in the top ten. Source: PBMCs, taken before TCRalphabeta/CD19-depleted stem cell transplant. The receptors originated from a boy aged 2 to 10 with acute myeloid leukemia, due to receive a stem cell transplant. Each CDR3 is given with its conserved first and last residue.

CDR3 protein	V gene
CASSSGTGREKLFF	TRBV7-2
CASSLALSYEQYF	TRBV5-6
CASSLDGRSNEQFF	TRBV5-1
CASSQEPATPF	TRBV4-1
CASSPIPPGPESPNYGYTF	TRBV6-4
CASSSGPGPAPINGTDTQYF	TRBV5-1
CASSPRQGNPGANVLTF	TRBV28
CASSYRTVAEAFF	TRBV16
CSARTGEGGELFF	TRBV20-1
CASTSAGVTGELFF	TRBV7-3
CASSRTSGTSGDNEQFF	TRBV27
CASSSTSGNLETQYF	TRBV7-9
CSARASGSWDTQYF	TRBV20-1
CASSYPQAGEETQYF	TRBV6-5
CSAKGITNTEAFF	TRBV20-1
CASSLPLGQGLNEQFF	TRBV19
CASSPSFLAGDLATDTQYF	TRBV18
CASSDVGGGVQYNEQFF	TRBV25-1
CASSERVNSYNEQFF	TRBV6-4
CASSFTSGGGETQYF	TRBV2
CASSIGAGYNEQFF	TRBV19